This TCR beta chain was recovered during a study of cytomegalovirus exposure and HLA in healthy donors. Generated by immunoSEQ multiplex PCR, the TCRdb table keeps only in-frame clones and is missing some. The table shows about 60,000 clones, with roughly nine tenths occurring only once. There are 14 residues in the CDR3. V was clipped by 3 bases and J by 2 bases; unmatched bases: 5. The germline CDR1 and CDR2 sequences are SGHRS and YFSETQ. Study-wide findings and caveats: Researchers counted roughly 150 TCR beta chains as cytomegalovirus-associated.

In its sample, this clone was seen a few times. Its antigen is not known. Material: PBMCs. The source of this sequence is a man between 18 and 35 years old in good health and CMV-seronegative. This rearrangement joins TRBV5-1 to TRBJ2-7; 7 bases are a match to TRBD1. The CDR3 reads CASSSRDSTYEQYF. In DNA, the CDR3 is TGCGCCAGCAGCTCCCGGGACAGCACCTACGAGCAGTACTTC.